Listed here are 16 T cell receptor beta chains from one sample, sequenced in a study of shared clonotypes between healthy human individuals. The naive CD8 subset, CD45RO-negative cells positively selected for CCR7, excluded terminally differentiated effector memory CD45RA+ cells. Clones were sequenced by immunoSEQ multiplex PCR, and TCRdb holds only the in-frame ones, with some missing. The sample contains around 2,000,000 clones, roughly 94% of which appear only once. The sequenced sample was naive CD8+ T cells sorted from blood. The receptor set was obtained from a man aged 18 to 29 in good health.

The chain is built from TRBV4-1 and TRBJ1-2; D is unclear. Germline values: CDR1 MGHRA, CDR2 YSYEKL. The CDR3 runs 14 residues. Trimming shortened V by 0 bases and J by 6 bases, and 11 bases separated the two germline ends. The CDR3 sequence is CASSQDPTEDGYTF. CDR3 in DNA: TGCGCCAGCAGCCAAGATCCCACGGAGGATGGCTACACCTTC.

V usage is TRBV14 and J usage is TRBJ1-2, with no clear D. V was shortened by 2 bases and J by 0 bases, with 13 bases between the two germline ends. There are 16 residues in the CDR3. Per germline, CDR1 SGHDN and CDR2 FVKESK. The CDR3 region has the DNA TGTGCCAGCAGCCAATATGTCGGTACTACTAACTATGGCTACACCTTC. Its protein is CASSQYVGTTNYGYTF.

The chain links TRBV5-6 to TRBJ1-6; 10 bases are a match to TRBD1. This CDR3 has 19 amino acids. J gave up 0 bases and V 1 base, and 7 bases lay outside the gene matches. Per the germline V gene, CDR1 is SGHDT and CDR2 is YYEEEE. The CDR3 nucleotides read TGTGCCAGCAGCTTGAATCGGGACAGGGGTAGCTCCTATAATTCACCCCTCCACTTT. Its translation is CASSLNRDRGSSYNSPLHF.

The rearrangement links TRBV27 to TRBJ1-3; 9 bases are shared with TRBD1. Looked up from germline, CDR1 is MNHEY and CDR2 is SMNVEV (reference sequence). V lost 4 bases, J lost 2 bases, and 3 bases stayed unmatched. The CDR3 totals 15 residues. The CDR3 loop is CASSSGQGPGNTIYF. CDR3 DNA sequence: TGTGCCAGCAGTTCGGGACAGGGACCTGGAAACACCATATATTTT.

Of note for this clone: This same CDR3 is encoded by further DNA sequences in the sample. The chain has TRBV19 and TRBJ1-1, with TRBD1 matching 9 bases. The germline V gene encodes CDR1 LNHDA and CDR2 SQIVND (reference sequence). The CDR3 spans 14 residues. V was clipped by 1 base and J by 4 bases; unmatched bases: 1. The CDR3 is CASSIGTGATEAFF. In DNA form, the CDR3 reads TGTGCCAGTAGTATAGGGACAGGGGCCACTGAAGCTTTCTTT.

Note on this clone: The sample holds other DNA sequences that translate to the same CDR3. The chain has TRBV7-8 and TRBJ2-7; D gene ambiguous. This CDR3 is 12 amino acids long. Germline CDR1 SGHVS, CDR2 FQNEAQ. The ends were cut back, 5 bases at V and 2 bases at J, with 7 bases in the middle. The CDR3 loop reads CASSPRTYEQYF. In DNA, the CDR3 is TGTGCCAGCAGCCCTCGGACCTACGAGCAGTACTTC.

The V and J genes are TRBV7-9 and TRBJ2-7; the match to TRBD2 covers 9 bases. V dropped 5 bases and J dropped 1; count of bases not matched to a gene: 9. CDR1 is SEHNR, CDR2 FQNEAQ, per germline (reference sequence). The CDR3 length is 16 residues. CDR3 bases: TGTGCCAGCAGCGCCAGAACGCTAGCGGGGTCCTACGAGCAGTACTTC. The encoded protein is CASSARTLAGSYEQYF.

The chain joins TRBV6-1 to TRBJ2-7; tentative D call: TRBD2 (6 bases). The germline V gene has CDR1 MNHNS and CDR2 SASEGT. There are 15 residues in the CDR3. V lost 5 bases to trimming and J lost 0 bases, with 14 bases between them. CDR3 nucleotides: TGTGCCAGCAGTCAAAGCGGGCCTCGCTCCTACGAGCAGTACTTC. Its protein product is CASSQSGPRSYEQYF.

This chain connects TRBV4-3 to TRBJ2-1; TRBD2 matches at 7 bases. V lost 4 bases and J lost 2; bases outside the gene matches: 11. CDR1 and CDR2 (germline): LGHNA, YSLEER. The CDR3 has 17 residues. CDR3 protein: CASSPNTGAGTYNEQFF. In DNA form, the CDR3 reads TGCGCCAGCAGCCCTAATACGGGAGCGGGGACCTACAATGAGCAGTTCTTC.

The CDR3 sequence: CASSSSGRFGDTQYF. The CDR3 DNA reads TGTGCCAGCAGTTCCAGCGGGAGATTTGGAGATACGCAGTATTTT. The rearrangement joins TRBV6-6 to TRBJ2-3; 8 bases agree with TRBD2. The CDR3 has 15 amino acids. V lost 4 bases and J lost 5; bases outside the gene matches: 8. Germline assignment: CDR1 MNHNY and CDR2 SVGAGI (reference sequence).

V and J are TRBV7-9 and TRBJ2-7, with no clear D. The ends were cut back, 5 bases at V and 3 bases at J, with 11 bases in the middle. The CDR3 consists of 13 residues. Germline assignment: CDR1 SEHNR and CDR2 FQNEAQ (reference sequence). The CDR3 nucleotides read TGTGCCAGCAGCCCCGACCTTTTCTACGAGCAGTACTTC. As protein: CASSPDLFYEQYF.

V is TRBV7-9 and J is TRBJ1-1; no reliable D call. Looked up from germline, CDR1 is SEHNR and CDR2 is FQNEAQ (reference sequence). V was cut by 3 bases and J by 1 base, with 9 bases left in between. The length of the CDR3 is 14 residues. CDR3 sequence reads: CASSFQPKNTEAFF. CDR3 coding DNA: TGTGCCAGCAGCTTCCAACCCAAGAACACTGAAGCTTTCTTT. Supplemented by reference TRBV7-9 and TRBJ1-1, the full variable domain reads DTGVSQNPRHKITKRGQNVTFRCDPISEHNRLYWYRQTLGQGPEFLTYFQNEAQLEKSRLLSDRFSAERPKGSFSTLEIQRTEQGDSAMYLCASSFQPKNTEAFFGQGTRLTVV.

The CDR3 loop is CASSLRQKSYGYTF. In nucleotides, the CDR3 is TGTGCCAGCAGTTTACGGCAGAAAAGCTATGGCTACACCTTC. V and J are TRBV27 and TRBJ1-2; D gene uncertain. Germline lookup yields CDR1 MNHEY and CDR2 SMNVEV (reference sequence). This CDR3 is 14 amino acids long. Trimming cost V 2 bases and J 4 bases, with 11 bases left between them.

Regarding this clone: Distinct nucleotide sequences in the sample also encode this CDR3. The chain uses TRBV11-2 and TRBJ2-5; 9 nucleotides agree with TRBD2. V trimming: 1 base; J trimming: 1 base; junction bases outside the gene matches: 4. Germline lookup yields CDR1 SGHAT and CDR2 FQNNGV. The CDR3 length is 16 residues. CDR3 loop: CASSLGAGGGQETQYF. CDR3 in DNA: TGTGCCAGCAGCTTAGGTGCGGGAGGGGGCCAAGAGACCCAGTACTTC. The entire variable domain, with the rest obtained from reference TRBV11-2 and TRBJ2-5, is as follows: EAGVAQSPRYKIIEKRQSVAFWCNPISGHATLYWYQQILGQGPKLLIQFQNNGVVDDSQLPKDRFSAERLKGVDSTLKIQPAKLEDSAVYLCASSLGAGGGQETQYFGPGTRLLVL.

The table lists this clone with many counts. The chain combines TRBV5-1 with TRBJ2-1, with a possible D match to TRBD2 (6 bases). Trimming removed 5 bases from V and 4 bases from J, with 16 bases in between. The germline gives CDR1 SGHRS, CDR2 YFSETQ. The CDR3 spans 15 residues. The DNA for the CDR3 is TGCGCCAGCAGGTTTGCCCTGGAGGGGTACAATGAGCAGTTCTTC. Translating gives CASRFALEGYNEQFF. The full variable domain, its missing parts supplied by reference TRBV5-1 and TRBJ2-1, is KAGVTQTPRYLIKTRGQQVTLSCSPISGHRSVSWYQQTPGQGLQFLFEYFSETQRNKGNFPGRFSGRQFSNSRSEMNVSTLELGDSALYLCASRFALEGYNEQFFGPGTRLTVL.

The V and J genes are TRBV11-2 and TRBJ2-7; the D is unclear. Per the germline V gene, CDR1 is SGHAT and CDR2 is FQNNGV. This CDR3 is built from 13 residues. Trimming took off 2 bases at V and 2 bases at J, with 7 bases between the two ends. CDR3 in amino acids: CASSLSSAYEQYF. The CDR3 DNA sequence: TGTGCCAGCAGCTTATCGAGTGCCTACGAGCAGTACTTC. Using reference TRBV11-2 and TRBJ2-7 for the parts outside the CDR3, the full variable domain is EAGVAQSPRYKIIEKRQSVAFWCNPISGHATLYWYQQILGQGPKLLIQFQNNGVVDDSQLPKDRFSAERLKGVDSTLKIQPAKLEDSAVYLCASSLSSAYEQYFGPGTRLTVT.